The TCR beta chain described here comes from a study of blood T cell repertoires in COVID-19. In the study overall: Samples came from the United States, Italy and Spain, spanning acute and convalescent COVID-19. T cells, B-cell-depleted T cells, or PBMCs provided the cDNA or gDNA that served as material.

Per the study methods: Reference gene primer amplification gave nucleated cell count estimates. Assay: immunoSEQ multiplex PCR; the TCRdb copy retains only in-frame clones and omits some. The V and J calls and clone size come from that table; D and trimming were worked out from the DNA. The sample lists 69,000 or so clones; roughly 80% were seen once. Germline CDR1 SEHNR, CDR2 FQNEAQ (reference sequence). The CDR3 loop spans 15 amino acids. Trimming cost V 0 bases and J 7 bases, with 10 bases left between them. The origin of this receptor is a woman of 80 years or more with acute or convalescent COVID-19. Sequencing was performed on peripheral blood. The chain joins TRBV7-9 to TRBJ1-6; D ambiguous. This chain's CDR3 is CASSLAGVDNSPLHF. The CDR3 nucleotides are TGTGCCAGCAGCTTAGCCGGGGTTGACAATTCACCCCTCCACTTT.